Shown below are 25 T cell receptor beta chains from a single sample sequenced in a study of cytomegalovirus exposure and HLA in healthy donors. The PCR made use of 60 Vbeta and 13 Jbeta primers. Clones were read by immunoSEQ multiplex PCR, and TCRdb kept only the in-frame ones, dropping some. The table records some 200,000 clones, about four fifths of them present only once. The material sequenced was PBMCs. The receptors were sampled from a woman aged 45-59 years in good health and CMV-seronegative.

The chain couples TRBV6-6 to TRBJ1-5; 10 nucleotides align to TRBD1. Germline CDR1 reads MNHNY; CDR2 reads SVGAGI (reference sequence). The J segment lost 7 bases and the V segment lost 4 bases, leaving 4 bases of the junction unmatched. The CDR3 is made up of 14 amino acids. The CDR3 sequence is CASSWDRGPQPQHF. CDR3 in DNA: TGTGCCAGCAGTTGGGACAGGGGACCCCAGCCCCAGCATTTT.

The chain recombines TRBV5-1 with TRBJ2-6; tentatively, D is TRBD1 (6 bases). Per germline, CDR1 SGHRS and CDR2 YFSETQ. V was cut by 4 bases and J by 7 bases, with 15 bases left in between. The CDR3 length is 15 residues. CDR3 amino acids: CASSQQGDPANVLTF. The CDR3 DNA reads TGCGCCAGCAGCCAACAGGGCGACCCAGCCAACGTCCTGACTTTC.

CDR3 residues: CASTPGQGYGETQYF. In DNA form, the CDR3 reads TGTGCCAGCACCCCCGGACAGGGATATGGGGAGACCCAGTACTTC. The chain couples TRBV5-6 to TRBJ2-5, with TRBD1 matching 8 bases. The CDR3 spans 15 residues. V lost 6 bases, J lost 5 bases, and 12 bases stayed unmatched. Germline CDR1 and CDR2: SGHDT and YYEEEE.

This clone was found a few times. The J gene is TRBJ2-7, the V gene TRBV10-2; D remains ambiguous. Germline assignment: CDR1 WSHSY and CDR2 SAAADI. Trimming cost V 8 bases and J 0 bases, with 8 bases left between them. The CDR3 has 12 residues. CDR3 bases: TGCGCCAGCGCCGGTACCTCCTACGAGCAGTACTTC. Translation gives CASAGTSYEQYF.

On this clone itself: A junction boundary mismatches the germline segment, possibly from a read error. The chain links TRBV7-9 to TRBJ2-7; TRBD2 is a possible D gene (6 bases). The CDR3 extends over 14 amino acids. CDR1 is SEHNR and CDR2 is FQNEAQ in the germline V gene (reference sequence). The CDR3 DNA reads TGTTCCAGCAGCTTAGGAGTAGAGGGAGGCGAGCAGTACTTC. It yields the protein CSSSLGVEGGEQYF.

Remarks on this clone: An end of the junction does not agree with germline; a read error may underlie this. Other DNA sequences within the sample encode an identical CDR3. V is TRBV11-2 and J is TRBJ1-2; D ambiguous. In germline, CDR1 is SGHAT, CDR2 FQNNGV. The CDR3 has 16 residues. The CDR3 is CASSQDPGPGVDGYTF. CDR3 coding DNA: TGCGCCAGCAGCCAAGATCCCGGCCCCGGGGTCGATGGCTACACCTTC.

This clone was seen just once. The chain has TRBV7-8 and TRBJ2-6; the D gene is possibly TRBD2 (6 bases). Per germline, CDR1 SGHVS and CDR2 FQNEAQ. Trimming shortened V by 6 bases and J by 7 bases, and 19 bases separated the two germline ends. The CDR3 is 16 residues long. CDR3 sequence: CASSYRRWEDANVLTF. CDR3 sequence (DNA): TGTGCCAGCAGTTACCGCCGATGGGAGGATGCCAACGTCCTGACTTTC. Drawing the rest from reference TRBV7-8 and TRBJ2-6, the complete variable domain is GAGVSQSPRYKVAKRGQDVALRCDPISGHVSLFWYQQALGQGPEFLTYFQNEAQLDKSGLPSDRFFAERPEGSVSTLKIQRTQQEDSAVYLCASSYRRWEDANVLTFGAGSRLTVL.

This chain joins TRBV27 and TRBJ1-4; tentatively, D is TRBD1 (6 bases). Per germline, CDR1 MNHEY and CDR2 SMNVEV (reference sequence). This CDR3 is built from 16 residues. The V and J ends lost 2 bases and 3 bases respectively, with 13 bases between them. The CDR3 nucleotides are TGTGCCAGCAGTTTACGGGGGGCGAGACCTAATGAAAAACTGTTTTTT. This codes for CASSLRGARPNEKLFF.

The chain recombines TRBV28 with TRBJ2-1, with D perhaps TRBD1 (6 bases). This CDR3 spans 16 amino acids. The germline V gene encodes CDR1 MDHEN and CDR2 SYDVKM. V was cut by 2 bases and J by 5 bases, with 16 bases left in between. The CDR3 here is CASSLVGTLENNEQFF. The CDR3 region has the DNA TGTGCCAGCAGTTTAGTGGGGACACTCGAAAACAATGAGCAGTTCTTC.

The gene calls are TRBV2 and TRBJ2-4; D is possibly TRBD1 (5 bases). V lost 2 bases and J lost 4, with 12 bases in between. The germline gives CDR1 SNHLY, CDR2 FYNNEI. The CDR3 is made up of 15 amino acids. CDR3 amino acids: CASSEKGASKNIQYF. CDR3 in DNA: TGTGCCAGCAGTGAAAAAGGGGCGTCAAAAAACATTCAGTACTTC.

The CDR3 here is CASRSGRDGELFF. The CDR3 nucleotides read TGTGCCAGCAGGAGCGGGAGGGACGGGGAGCTGTTTTTT. The chain recombines TRBV2 with TRBJ2-2, with 10 bases identical to TRBD2. Germline V lookup: CDR1 SNHLY, CDR2 FYNNEI. J was trimmed by 7 bases and V by 6 bases; bases with no gene match: 2. CDR3 length: 13 residues.

This clone occurred a few times. The gene calls are TRBV11-3 and TRBJ2-1; TRBD2 aligns across 8 bases. CDR3 length: 15 residues. Trimming at V came to 5 bases and at J to 3 bases, leaving 6 bases not matched to a gene. CDR1 and CDR2 from the germline V gene are SGHNT and YENEEA. The CDR3 DNA is TGTGCCAGCAGCGGGGGGCTAGCGGGCTACAATGAGCAGTTCTTC. Encoded protein: CASSGGLAGYNEQFF.

The CDR3 loop is CASSFTPGAGETQYF. The CDR3 region has the DNA TGTGCCAGCAGCTTCACCCCCGGAGCGGGAGAAACGCAGTATTTT. V gene TRBV7-2 combines with J gene TRBJ2-3, with 8 positions matching TRBD2. V shed 3 bases and J 9 bases; nucleotides not matched to a gene: 11. CDR3 length: 15 amino acids. CDR1 and CDR2 from the germline V gene are SGHTA and FQGNSA. Together with reference TRBV7-2 and TRBJ2-3, the CDR3 gives the full variable domain: GAGVSQSPSNKVTEKGKDVELRCDPISGHTALYWYRQSLGQGLEFLIYFQGNSAPDKSGLPSDRFSAERTGGSVSTLTIQRTQQEDSAVYLCASSFTPGAGETQYFGPGTRLTVL.

The rearrangement links TRBV5-6 to TRBJ2-7; TRBD1 aligns across 7 bases. Germline loops: CDR1 SGHDT, CDR2 YYEEEE. The CDR3 spans 14 residues. The J segment lost 5 bases and the V segment lost 3 bases, leaving 8 bases of the junction unmatched. In DNA form, the CDR3 reads TGTGCCAGCAGCTGGGGACAGACCGGGGACGAGCAGTACTTC. Its protein product is CASSWGQTGDEQYF.

The rearrangement uses TRBV27 and TRBJ1-5, with D unclear. V lost 0 bases, J lost 0 bases, and 6 bases lay in between. The germline V gene has CDR1 MNHEY and CDR2 SMNVEV (reference sequence). The CDR3 has 15 residues. The CDR3 loop is CASSLSRYSNQPQHF. In DNA, the CDR3 is TGTGCCAGCAGTTTATCCAGATATAGCAATCAGCCCCAGCATTTT.

The genes are TRBV5-4 and TRBJ1-1; D not resolved. Trimming removed 2 bases from V and 1 base from J, with 9 bases in between. Germline V CDR1 and CDR2: SGHNT, YYREEE (reference sequence). CDR3 length: 14 amino acids. CDR3 residues: CASSFVPGNTEAFF. The CDR3 DNA reads TGTGCCAGCAGCTTTGTTCCAGGGAACACTGAAGCTTTCTTT.

J is TRBJ2-7 and V is TRBV19, with 8 bases matching TRBD1. Germline V gene data show CDR1 as LNHDA and CDR2 as SQIVND (reference sequence). After removal of 4 bases from V and 1 base from J, the junction contained 3 bases not matched to a gene. The CDR3 length is 14 residues. The CDR3 here is CASSNRDRSYEQYF. The CDR3 DNA follows: TGTGCCAGTAGTAACCGGGACAGGTCCTACGAGCAGTACTTC.

The chain carries TRBV28 and TRBJ1-1; 10 bases line up with TRBD1. The V gene's germline CDR1 is MDHEN and CDR2 SYDVKM. Unmatched junction bases numbered 5, after V lost 6 bases and J lost 4 bases. This CDR3 comprises 14 residues. CDR3: CASRVGTGATEAFF. CDR3 coding DNA: TGTGCCAGCAGGGTTGGGACAGGGGCCACTGAAGCTTTCTTT.

The count of this clone is one. The CDR3 loop reads CASGPQLGGGYTF. The CDR3 bases are TGTGCCAGCGGTCCCCAGCTGGGAGGAGGCTACACCTTC. The genes are TRBV28 and TRBJ1-2; D ambiguous. Trimming left V 8 bases short and J 8 bases short, with 18 bases between. CDR1 and CDR2 (germline): MDHEN, SYDVKM. The CDR3 sequence is 13 residues long.

This chain joins TRBV28 and TRBJ1-4, with D tentatively TRBD1 (6 bases). There are 13 residues in the CDR3. The V end was cut by 5 bases, the J end by 4 bases, with 8 bases between. Germline V CDR1 and CDR2: MDHEN, SYDVKM. The CDR3 DNA reads as TGTGCCAGCAGTCCGGACAGTAATGAAAAACTGTTTTTT. It encodes CASSPDSNEKLFF.

The chain combines TRBV6-4 with TRBJ2-7; D gene uncertain. CDR1 is MRHNA, CDR2 SNTAGT, per germline. The V and J ends lost 2 bases and 3 bases respectively, with 8 bases between them. CDR3 length equals 13 residues. CDR3 coding DNA: TGTGCCAGCAGTGACCTAATTAGCTACGAGCAGTACTTC. It encodes CASSDLISYEQYF.

The chain combines TRBV5-1 with TRBJ1-6; 7 nucleotides line up with TRBD1. With 0 bases clipped from V and 10 bases from J, the junction kept 10 bases outside the gene matches. The CDR3 consists of 16 residues. The germline V gene has CDR1 SGHRS and CDR2 YFSETQ. DNA of the CDR3: TGCGCCAGCAGCTTGGCGACAGGGAAGGTGGGATCACCCCTCCACTTT. Its translation: CASSLATGKVGSPLHF.

This chain connects TRBV11-2 to TRBJ2-5, with 12 bases identical to TRBD2. Germline CDR1 and CDR2: SGHAT and FQNNGV. The V gene end was trimmed by 5 bases and the J gene end by 5 bases; junction bases not matched to a gene: 9. The CDR3 is 16 amino acids. CDR3 in DNA: TGTGCCAGCAGCCTGGGGGCTAGCGGGGGGGTGGAGACCCAGTACTTC. It yields the protein CASSLGASGGVETQYF.

This clone was seen more than once but under ten times. The chain is built from TRBV4-1 and TRBJ2-7; 7 nucleotides align to TRBD2. The V segment lost 9 bases and the J segment 1 base; nucleotides outside the gene matches: 12. This CDR3 is 15 amino acids long. The V gene's germline CDR1 is MGHRA and CDR2 YSYEKL. This CDR3 reads CARVGKREDSYEQYF. The CDR3 DNA sequence: TGCGCCAGGGTCGGAAAGCGGGAAGATTCCTACGAGCAGTACTTC.

The J gene is TRBJ2-3, the V gene TRBV2; 10 bases are shared with TRBD2. V dropped 4 bases and J dropped 6; count of bases not matched to a gene: 10. The germline V gene has CDR1 SNHLY and CDR2 FYNNEI. This CDR3 is 16 amino acids long. The CDR3 loop reads CASSGGSGRPVDTQYF. CDR3 nucleotides: TGTGCCAGCAGTGGGGGTAGCGGGAGGCCGGTGGATACGCAGTATTTT.